This T cell receptor beta chain was recorded in a study of naive and memory T cell subsets. Findings of the study overall: A few larger clonotypes appeared in naive repertoires, especially CD8, possibly memory cells re-expressing CD45RA. In naive cells, over 95% of TCR sequences were seen only once.

The CDR3 sequence is 13 residues long. Trimming took 1 base from V and 2 from J, leaving 5 bases between them. With respect to this clonotype: Its antigen remains unidentified.

Both TRBC1 and TRBC2 were covered by a beta constant-region primer of two equimolar oligonucleotides. Nested alpha and beta constant-region primers with the SP2 primer drove four PCR rounds on ligated cDNA. The cDNA 3' end received a ligated single-stranded oligonucleotide carrying the SP2 primer and a 12-nucleotide UMI. TCRdb processed the UMI-ligation and nested PCR reads anew with MiXCR; each CDR3 protein has one entry. The repertoire holds approximately 100,000 distinct CDR3 sequences, with about 14% as singletons. Sequencing was performed on naive CD8+ T cells from blood. The rearrangement joins TRBV12-3 or TRBV12-4 to TRBJ1-2; D remains ambiguous. This sequence originates from a human donor in good health. The CDR3 spells CASSLGQNYGYTF. The CDR3 DNA reads as TGTGCCAGCAGTTTAGGGCAGAACTATGGCTACACCTTC.